The clone carrying this T cell receptor beta chain was seen more than once but under ten times. No antigen is known for it. This sample stems from a study of response to subunit inactivated influenza vaccine. Study-level results: Each seasonal influenza vaccination recruits few new T cells, the authors suggested.

Per the germline V gene, CDR1 is SGHAT and CDR2 is FQNNGV. V shed 1 base and J shed 1 base, with 11 bases lying between them. The CDR3 spans 16 residues. TCRdb reprocessed the RT-PCR reads with MiXCR, giving one entry per CDR3 protein. The table records some 600,000 distinct CDR3 sequences, 12% to 15% of them present only once. This clonotype was obtained from a man aged 50 to 59 who received an inactivated influenza vaccine. V usage is TRBV11-2 and J usage is TRBJ2-1; the D gene is possibly TRBD2 (5 bases). The source was PBMCs from blood, collected around two weeks before vaccination. The CDR3 DNA is TGTGCCAGCAGCTTAGGTGGAGGCAAGTCCTACAATGAGCAGTTCTTC. Translating gives CASSLGGGKSYNEQFF.